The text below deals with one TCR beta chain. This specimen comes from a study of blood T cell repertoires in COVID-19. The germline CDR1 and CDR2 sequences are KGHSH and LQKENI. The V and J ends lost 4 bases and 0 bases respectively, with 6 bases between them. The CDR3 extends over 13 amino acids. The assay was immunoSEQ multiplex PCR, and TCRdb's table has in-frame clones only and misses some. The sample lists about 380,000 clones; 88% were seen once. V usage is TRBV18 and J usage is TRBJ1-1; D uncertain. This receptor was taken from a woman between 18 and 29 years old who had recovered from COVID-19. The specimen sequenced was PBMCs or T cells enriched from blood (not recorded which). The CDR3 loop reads CASSLAMNTEAFF. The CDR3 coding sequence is TGTGCCAGCTCACTTGCTATGAACACTGAAGCTTTCTTT. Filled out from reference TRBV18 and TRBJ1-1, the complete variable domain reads NAGVMQNPRHLVRRRGQEARLRCSPMKGHSHVYWYRQLPEEGLKFMVYLQKENIIDESGMPKERFSAEFPKEGPSILRIQQVVRGDSAAYFCASSLAMNTEAFFGQGTRLTVV.